The 27 T cell receptor beta chains below were found in one sample sequenced in a study of shared clonotypes between healthy human individuals. Profiling relied on immunoSEQ multiplex PCR, and the TCRdb table lists in-frame clones only, not all of them. The table has some 1.5 million clones, roughly 95% seen once. The sequenced material came from naive CD4+ T cells sorted from blood. Regarding subset: CD45RA+ positively selected. These receptors all come from a man aged 25-45 years in good health.

The chain employs TRBV5-1 and TRBJ1-1, with 7 bases aligning to TRBD1. Trimming removed 3 bases from V and 0 bases from J; junction bases left unmatched: 8. The CDR3 has 16 amino acids. Germline-derived CDR1 and CDR2 are SGHRS and YFSETQ. CDR3 protein: CASSYRDSDMNTEAFF. In DNA, the CDR3 is TGCGCCAGCAGCTACCGGGACAGTGATATGAACACTGAAGCTTTCTTT.

The chain combines TRBV28 with TRBJ1-1; 11 nucleotides agree with TRBD1. V dropped 7 bases and J dropped 1; count of bases not matched to a gene: 5. CDR1 MDHEN and CDR2 SYDVKM come from the germline V gene. The length of the CDR3 is 15 residues. As DNA, the CDR3 is TGTGCCAGCAACGGACAGGGGGCCGCGAACACTGAAGCTTTCTTT. It translates to CASNGQGAANTEAFF.

The chain carries TRBV18 and TRBJ2-7, with D unresolved. Per germline, CDR1 KGHSH and CDR2 LQKENI. Trimming removed 1 base from V and 6 bases from J, with 16 bases in between. This CDR3 comprises 15 residues. The CDR3 nucleotides are TGTGCCAGCTCACCACTTTCGACGACGTCGGGCGAGCAGTACTTC. The encoded protein is CASSPLSTTSGEQYF.

The V gene is TRBV9, the J gene TRBJ2-2; D might be TRBD1 (5 bases). CDR1 and CDR2 (germline): SGDLS, YYNGEE. The CDR3 is made up of 14 amino acids. V shed 3 bases and J shed 4 bases, with 10 bases lying between them. CDR3 region: CASSDRRRTGELFF. For the CDR3, the DNA is TGTGCCAGCAGCGACAGGCGGCGCACCGGGGAGCTGTTTTTT.

The chain uses TRBV19 and TRBJ2-7; 8 bases line up with TRBD1. Germline CDR1 reads LNHDA; CDR2 reads SQIVND (reference sequence). Trimming took 5 bases from V and 5 from J; bases not matched to a gene: 11. The CDR3 spans 15 residues. CDR3 region: CASSPDRGQDHEQYF. The DNA for the CDR3 is TGTGCCAGTAGTCCAGACAGGGGCCAAGACCACGAGCAGTACTTC.

The chain combines TRBV5-8 with TRBJ2-5, with D possibly being TRBD1 or TRBD2 (5 bases each). The V end lost 0 bases, the J end lost 9 bases, and 18 bases lay between the germline ends. Per germline, CDR1 SGHTS and CDR2 YDEGEE. The length of the CDR3 is 15 residues. The CDR3 DNA reads TGTGCCAGCAGCTTGGGGGGCCAAGCGGCCATGCCCCAGTACTTC. It is translated as CASSLGGQAAMPQYF.

For the CDR3, the DNA is TGTGCCAGCAGCGGCCCCAGGCAGCTTAACACTGAAGCTTTCTTT. Translating gives CASSGPRQLNTEAFF. The rearrangement links TRBV9 to TRBJ1-1; D uncertain. This CDR3 contains 15 residues. Germline V gene data show CDR1 as SGDLS and CDR2 as YYNGEE. V lost 3 bases and J lost 2, with 14 bases in between.

This clone has just a few counts. The chain couples TRBV21-1 to TRBJ1-2. TRBV21-1 is listed as a pseudogene. This CDR3 region has 11 residues. CDR3 amino acids: CARVLGYGYTF. In nucleotides, the CDR3 is TGTGCCAGAGTTCTAGGCTATGGCTACACCTTC.

This clone was observed once. The genes are TRBV11-3 and TRBJ2-1; D gene uncertain. Germline CDR1 is SGHNT and CDR2 is YENEEA. V was cut by 5 bases and J by 10 bases, with 15 bases left in between. CDR3 size: 13 residues. The CDR3 sequence is CASSPNFGVEQFF. The DNA of the CDR3 is TGTGCCAGCAGCCCTAATTTTGGGGTAGAGCAGTTCTTC.

This rearrangement joins TRBV7-3 to TRBJ2-3; tentatively, D is TRBD2 (6 bases). The CDR3 is made up of 13 amino acids. V was pared by 4 bases and J by 3 bases, with 8 bases between. Germline lookup yields CDR1 SGHTA and CDR2 FQGTGA. The CDR3 loop is CASSSRGTDTQYF. The CDR3 bases are TGTGCCAGCAGCTCCCGGGGGACAGATACGCAGTATTTT.

The V call is TRBV7-9, the J call TRBJ2-2, with D tentatively TRBD1 or TRBD2 (6 bases each). CDR1 and CDR2 from the germline V gene are SEHNR and FQNEAQ (reference sequence). The CDR3 extends over 15 amino acids. The V and J ends lost 5 bases and 5 bases respectively, with 15 bases between them. This CDR3 reads CASSPRGAETGELFF. The CDR3 nucleotides are TGTGCCAGCAGCCCGAGGGGGGCGGAAACCGGGGAGCTGTTTTTT.

The rearrangement joins TRBV9 to TRBJ2-3, with D uncertain. This CDR3 spans 12 amino acids. Germline CDR1 SGDLS, CDR2 YYNGEE. Deletions cut 1 base from V and 4 bases from J, with 4 bases between. The CDR3 is CASSVPADTQYF. The CDR3 coding sequence is TGTGCCAGCAGCGTACCGGCAGATACGCAGTATTTT.

Here the CDR3 DNA reads TGTGCCAGCATCGGGACCCTCTCCTACGAGCAGTACTTC. It codes for CASIGTLSYEQYF. The rearrangement links TRBV5-6 to TRBJ2-7, with D perhaps being TRBD1 or TRBD2 (5 bases each). The CDR3 runs to 13 residues. The germline V gene has CDR1 SGHDT and CDR2 YYEEEE. Trimming removed 6 bases from V and 0 bases from J, with 10 bases in between.

In DNA, the CDR3 is TGTGCCAGCAGCTTAGGTGCAGAGGGGACGAGTGGCTACACCTTC. This gives the protein CASSLGAEGTSGYTF. This rearrangement joins TRBV7-6 to TRBJ1-2; perhaps TRBD1 as D (5 bases). V lost 1 base and J 7 bases, leaving 16 bases between the germline ends. Germline lookup yields CDR1 SGHVS and CDR2 FNYEAQ. This CDR3 has 15 residues. The variable domain in full, completed from reference TRBV7-6 and TRBJ1-2, reads GAGVSQSPRYKVTKRGQDVALRCDPISGHVSLYWYRQALGQGPEFLTYFNYEAQQDKSGLPNDRFSAERPEGSISTLTIQRTEQRDSAMYRCASSLGAEGTSGYTFGSGTRLTVV.

The CDR3 nucleotides are TGTGCCACCAGCAGAGCCGAAAGGGCGGCGCGGCTGTTTTTT. It specifies CATSRAERAARLFF. This sequence joins TRBV15 and TRBJ1-4; D is unresolved. With 1 base removed from V and 14 bases from J, the gap between germline ends came to 17 bases. This CDR3 comprises 14 residues. Germline V lookup: CDR1 LNHNV, CDR2 YYDKDF (reference sequence).

This rearrangement joins TRBV5-4 to TRBJ2-3, with D tentatively TRBD1 (5 bases). CDR1 and CDR2 from the germline V gene are SGHNT and YYREEE (reference sequence). Trimming shortened V by 2 bases and J by 6 bases, and 10 bases separated the two germline ends. The CDR3 length is 13 residues. CDR3 protein: CASSFDSSDTQYF. CDR3 DNA: TGTGCCAGCAGCTTTGACAGTTCGGATACGCAGTATTTT.

J is TRBJ1-5 and V is TRBV2; D unresolved. Germline CDR1 SNHLY, CDR2 FYNNEI. The CDR3 runs 15 residues. Trimming removed 3 bases from V and 4 bases from J, with 13 bases in between. The CDR3 coding sequence is TGTGCCAGCAGTGAGTTAGGGCTCCCAAATCAGCCCCAGCATTTT. This translates into CASSELGLPNQPQHF.

This chain connects TRBV30 to TRBJ1-2; 7 bases are a match to TRBD1. J was trimmed by 8 bases and V by 3 bases; bases with no gene match: 9. Per germline, CDR1 GTSNPN and CDR2 SVGIG (reference sequence). This CDR3 contains 13 residues. The CDR3 region has the DNA TGTGCCTGGAGCCCGTCGACAGGGCGGGGCTACACCTTC. Protein sequence: CAWSPSTGRGYTF.

The CDR3 DNA is TGCGCCAGCAGTGAGTACTCCCGGTCCTCCACAGATACGCAGTATTTT. Its translation is CASSEYSRSSTDTQYF. The chain is built from TRBV10-1 and TRBJ2-3; D is unresolved. CDR3 length: 16 residues. The germline CDR1 and CDR2 sequences are WNHNN and SYGVQD (reference sequence). The V end lost 1 base, the J end lost 2 bases, and 13 bases lay between the germline ends.

This clone was counted once. The rearrangement links TRBV10-3 to TRBJ2-1; TRBD2 is a possible D gene (6 bases). This CDR3 is 14 amino acids long. Trimming pared 4 bases from V and 0 bases from J, leaving 7 bases between. The germline V gene has CDR1 ENHRY and CDR2 SYGVKD. CDR3 in amino acids: CAISGGASYNEQFF. The CDR3 nucleotides read TGTGCCATCAGTGGCGGGGCCTCCTACAATGAGCAGTTCTTC.

V is TRBV5-1 and J is TRBJ1-5; TRBD1 matches 8 bases. Per germline, CDR1 SGHRS and CDR2 YFSETQ. V was clipped by 1 base and J by 2 bases; unmatched bases: 5. The CDR3 has 16 residues. The CDR3 here is CASSLSPGQGNQPQHF. In nucleotides, the CDR3 is TGCGCCAGCAGCTTGTCCCCGGGACAGGGCAATCAGCCCCAGCATTTT.

V and J are TRBV27 and TRBJ2-5; TRBD2 agrees at 9 bases. Germline assignment: CDR1 MNHEY and CDR2 SMNVEV (reference sequence). The length of the CDR3 is 13 residues. V was pared by 8 bases and J by 5 bases, with 6 bases of the junction left unmatched. CDR3 protein: CASGGLAGETQYF. In DNA, the CDR3 is TGTGCCAGCGGGGGGCTAGCGGGGGAGACCCAGTACTTC.

The sample holds one count of this clone. Within the sample, other DNA sequences also encode this same CDR3. The gene calls are TRBV7-9 and TRBJ1-1; D uncertain. The CDR3 is 11 residues long. V was shortened by 3 bases and J by 5 bases, with 4 bases between the two germline ends. The germline CDR1 and CDR2 sequences are SEHNR and FQNEAQ (reference sequence). The CDR3 spells CASSLGTEAFF. Written as DNA, the CDR3 is TGTGCCAGCAGCTTGGGGACTGAAGCTTTCTTT.

This sequence joins TRBV19 and TRBJ2-7; the D gene is possibly TRBD2 (6 bases). The length of the CDR3 is 13 residues. Germline-derived CDR1 and CDR2 are LNHDA and SQIVND (reference sequence). Trimming stripped 5 bases from V and 2 bases from J, with 10 bases between. CDR3 DNA: TGTGCCAGTAGTGCGGGGTCTCCCTACGAGCAGTACTTC. Protein product: CASSAGSPYEQYF.

Regarding this clone: Other DNA sequences in this specimen translate into the identical CDR3. The CDR3 DNA reads TGTGCCAGCTCACCATCGGGGCCCTACGAGCAGTACTTC. This translates into CASSPSGPYEQYF. The chain couples TRBV18 to TRBJ2-7; the D gene could be TRBD1 or TRBD2 (5 bases each). This CDR3 is built from 13 residues. V was shortened by 2 bases and J by 2 bases, with 7 bases between the two germline ends. The germline V gene encodes CDR1 KGHSH and CDR2 LQKENI.

This chain connects TRBV9 to TRBJ1-2; D gene ambiguous. The germline V gene has CDR1 SGDLS and CDR2 YYNGEE. The CDR3 has 15 amino acids. With 0 bases removed from V and 4 bases from J, the gap between germline ends came to 13 bases. In nucleotides, the CDR3 is TGTGCCAGCAGCGTAGGCCCGGCCCCCCTCTATGGCTACACCTTC. It yields the protein CASSVGPAPLYGYTF. The variable domain in full, completed from reference TRBV9 and TRBJ1-2, reads DSGVTQTPKHLITATGQRVTLRCSPRSGDLSVYWYQQSLDQGLQFLIQYYNGEERAKGNILERFSAQQFPDLHSELNLSSLELGDSALYFCASSVGPAPLYGYTFGSGTRLTVV.

The rearrangement uses TRBV5-8 and TRBJ2-6; possible D gene TRBD1, 6 bases. Germline CDR1 is SGHTS and CDR2 is YDEGEE. This CDR3 contains 17 residues. V was pared by 1 base and J by 2 bases, with 13 bases between. The CDR3 reads CASSLRVGAPGANVLTF. The CDR3 nucleotides are TGTGCCAGCAGCTTGCGGGTGGGGGCGCCTGGGGCCAACGTCCTGACTTTC. Filled out from reference TRBV5-8 and TRBJ2-6, the complete variable domain reads EAGVTQSPTHLIKTRGQQATLRCSPISGHTSVYWYQQALGLGLQFLLWYDEGEERNRGNFPPRFSGRQFPNYSSELNVNALELEDSALYLCASSLRVGAPGANVLTFGAGSRLTVL.